A selection of T cell receptor beta chains follows, all from one sample in a study of blood T cell repertoires in COVID-19. Sequencing used immunoSEQ multiplex PCR; TCRdb keeps in-frame clones, though not all of them. The sample shows approximately 100,000 clones, about 90% of them seen only once. Specimen: peripheral blood. These receptors originate from a man between 45 and 60 years old with acute or convalescent COVID-19. The CDR3 runs from the conserved cysteine through the conserved F or W. Fields, in order: clone size, J gene, V gene, D gene, CDR3 length, CDR3 DNA, CDR3 protein. D genes are given only for firm matches. Rows give clone size only sometimes, using once, few, many, or a class for an expanded clone.

>.|TRBJ1-1|TRBV6-2/TRBV6-3|.|14
TGTGCCAGCAGTTACTCAGGGAGGGCTACTGAAGCTTTCTTT
CASSYSGRATEAFF
>.|TRBJ1-1|TRBV7-2|.|11
TGTGCCAGCAGCCCAAAAATTGAAGCTTTCTTT
CASSPKIEAFF
>.|TRBJ1-2|TRBV15|.|15
TGTGCCACCAGCAGAGATCGTGGAGCTAACTATGGCTACACCTTC
CATSRDRGANYGYTF
>.|TRBJ1-2|TRBV6-5|TRBD1|13
TGTGCCAGCAGCCCGGGACAGGGTCATGGCTACACCTTC
CASSPGQGHGYTF
>.|TRBJ1-1|TRBV6-5|.|14
TGTGCCAGCAGTTACGATGAGGGGGTGCCGAGAGCTTTCTTT
CASSYDEGVPRAFF
>.|TRBJ2-7|TRBV7-9|TRBD1|16
TGTGCCAGCAGCTTTATAGGGACAGGGCCTCTCTACGAGCAGTACTTC
CASSFIGTGPLYEQYF
>once|TRBJ2-7|TRBV2|.|14
TGTGCCAGCGGAAGCCAAGCAGGGAGGTACGAGCAGTACTTC
CASGSQAGRYEQYF
>.|TRBJ2-2|TRBV7-9|.|16
TGTGCCAGCAGCTTAAACGGCAGGGGGAACACCGGGGAGCTGTTTTTT
CASSLNGRGNTGELFF
>.|TRBJ2-7|TRBV19|TRBD2|16
TGTGCCAGTAGCGACCTCCCACTAGCGGGAAAGGACGAGCAGTACTTC
CASSDLPLAGKDEQYF
>.|TRBJ2-7|TRBV24-1|TRBD1|15
TGTGCCACCAGTGATCCCCGGGACAGAACCTACGAGCAGTACTTC
CATSDPRDRTYEQYF
>.|TRBJ1-1|TRBV11-2|.|16
TGTGCCAGCAGCTTACAACCTCAATCGTTCGGGAGTGAAGCTTTCTTT
CASSLQPQSFGSEAFF
>.|TRBJ2-3|TRBV7-2|.|16
TGTGCCAGCAGCGCCCTCTTATCGAGGAGAACAGATACGCAGTATTTT
CASSALLSRRTDTQYF
>.|TRBJ1-2|TRBV5-1|TRBD1|14
TGCGCCAGCAGCGCCGGGACAGGGACGTTGGGCTACACCTTC
CASSAGTGTLGYTF
>.|TRBJ2-7|TRBV25-1|TRBD1|14
TGTGCCAGCAGGAGGAGACAGGGGGGATCCGAGCAGTACTTC
CASRRRQGGSEQYF
>.|TRBJ1-1|TRBV7-9|TRBD1|18
TGTGCCAGCAGCTTAGGGGTTCCGGGACAGGGGTGGAACACTGAAGCTTTCTTT
CASSLGVPGQGWNTEAFF
>.|TRBJ1-3|TRBV11-2|.|12
TGTGCCAGCAGTCGACAGGGAAACACCATATATTTT
CASSRQGNTIYF
>.|TRBJ1-3|TRBV6-2/TRBV6-3|.|16
TGTGCCAGCAGTTACTCTCTCACGAGCTCTGGAAACACCATATATTTT
CASSYSLTSSGNTIYF
>few|TRBJ1-6|TRBV2|TRBD1|13
TGTGCCAGCAGAGGGACAGCTAATTCACCCCTCCACTTT
CASRGTANSPLHF
>.|TRBJ1-1|TRBV6-5|.|13
TGTGCCAGCAGGAGAAAAGAGGGCACTGAAGCTTTCTTT
CASRRKEGTEAFF
>.|TRBJ1-5|TRBV7-2|.|13
TGTGCCAGCAGCTTGCAGGCTAATCAGCCCCAGCATTTT
CASSLQANQPQHF
>.|TRBJ1-3|TRBV7-9|.|15
TGTGCCAGCAGTGCAGGGATTTGGACTGGAAACACCATATATTTT
CASSAGIWTGNTIYF
>.|TRBJ1-2|TRBV5-5|TRBD1|13
TGTGCCAGCAGCTCATTGACAGGGGATGGCTACACCTTC
CASSSLTGDGYTF
>.|TRBJ1-1|TRBV6-2/TRBV6-3|TRBD1|14
TGTGCCAGCAGTTCCGGGACAGTGAACACTGAAGCTTTCTTT
CASSSGTVNTEAFF
>.|TRBJ1-1|TRBV11-2|.|12
TGTGCCAGCGGACGGAGGCTGACTGAAGCTTTCTTT
CASGRRLTEAFF
>once|TRBJ2-7|TRBV3-1/TRBV3-2|TRBD2|14
TGTGCCAGCAGCGCGCGGGCTAGCGGGGAGGAGCAGTACTTC
CASSARASGEEQYF
>.|TRBJ2-5|TRBV6-2/TRBV6-3|.|14
TGTGCCAGCAGTTGGGGAGGCGGCCAAGAGACCCAGTACTTC
CASSWGGGQETQYF
>.|TRBJ2-3|TRBV12-3/TRBV12-4|.|13
TGTGCCAGCAGTTTTCTCCTAATGGATACGCAGTATTTT
CASSFLLMDTQYF
>.|TRBJ2-1|TRBV4-3|.|19
TGCGCCAGCAGCCAAGATACCCCCAGGGGTTATAGCTCCTACAATGAGCAGTTCTTC
CASSQDTPRGYSSYNEQFF
>few|TRBJ2-5|TRBV18|.|13
TGTGCCAGCTCACCAGGGCTTAAAGAGACCCAGTACTTC
CASSPGLKETQYF
>.|TRBJ1-1|TRBV2|.|13
TGTGCCAGCAGTGAGGGGGGGAACACTGAAGCTTTCTTT
CASSEGGNTEAFF
>.|TRBJ1-5|TRBV28|.|15
TGTGCCAGCAGTGGGGCCAGGGGCGGCAATCAGCCCCAGCATTTT
CASSGARGGNQPQHF
>.|TRBJ2-1|TRBV4-2|TRBD2|14
TGTGCCAGCAGCCAGGGGACTAACCACAATGAGCAGTTCTTC
CASSQGTNHNEQFF
>.|TRBJ2-3|TRBV6-5|.|14
TGTGCCAGCAGCGCGACTTTAATGGTAGATACGCAGTATTTT
CASSATLMVDTQYF
>.|TRBJ1-6|TRBV5-1|TRBD1|14
TGCGCCAGCAGCGGTGGACAGGGGGCCCCATCCCTCCACTTT
CASSGGQGAPSLHF
>.|TRBJ2-3|TRBV27|TRBD2|15
TGTGCCAGCAGTTTTAGCGGGGGCGGGACAGATACGCAGTATTTT
CASSFSGGGTDTQYF
>.|TRBJ2-3|TRBV27|TRBD2|15
TGTGCCAGCACTGGAGCCGCGGGACTAGCAACGACGCAGTATTTT
CASTGAAGLATTQYF
>.|TRBJ1-5|TRBV28|.|15
TGTGCCAGCAGTTTGGCAGGGGTTAGCAATCAGCCCCAGCATTTT
CASSLAGVSNQPQHF
>.|TRBJ2-1|TRBV29-1|TRBD2|21
TGCAGCGTTGATGGGACTAGCGGGGGGGCGAATGGTGGTGCCTCCTACAATGAGCAGTTCTTC
CSVDGTSGGANGGASYNEQFF
>.|TRBJ2-3|TRBV3-1/TRBV3-2|.|13
TGTGCCAGCAGCCACCTCGACAGAGATACGCAGTATTTT
CASSHLDRDTQYF